Presented here are 31 T cell receptor beta chains from one specimen sequenced in a study of T cell changes during pregnancy in multiple sclerosis. The assay was immunoSEQ multiplex PCR, and TCRdb's table has in-frame clones only and misses some. The sample has roughly 86,000 clones; almost 95% are singletons. The sample consisted of peripheral blood, taken in the first trimester of pregnancy. The receptors derive from a female donor with multiple sclerosis, enrolled in a pregnancy study.

DNA for the CDR3: TGTGCCAGCAGCTTGACTAGCGGGGTTTCTTACAATGAGCAGTTCTTC. Translated, it gives CASSLTSGVSYNEQFF. V usage is TRBV7-6 and J usage is TRBJ2-1; 11 bases line up with TRBD2. CDR3 length: 16 amino acids. CDR1 is SGHVS and CDR2 is FNYEAQ in the germline V gene. The junction had 5 bases not matched to a gene; V was cut back by 3 bases and J by 4 bases.

The chain combines TRBV6-5 with TRBJ1-4; perhaps TRBD1 as D (5 bases). Trimming pared 1 base from V and 5 bases from J, leaving 14 bases between. In germline, CDR1 is MNHEY, CDR2 SVGAGI. The CDR3 extends over 16 amino acids. CDR3 in amino acids: CASSYWGRGLNEKLFF. The DNA for the CDR3 is TGTGCCAGCAGTTACTGGGGTCGGGGGTTGAATGAAAAACTGTTTTTT.

The CDR3 here is CASSLLVGGNIGQETQYF. CDR3 DNA: TGTGCCAGCAGTTTATTGGTTGGAGGGAATATAGGCCAAGAGACCCAGTACTTC. J is TRBJ2-5 and V is TRBV28, with D possibly matching TRBD2 (6 bases). The V gene lost 1 base and the J gene lost 1 base, with 19 bases spanning the gap. CDR1 is MDHEN, CDR2 SYDVKM, per germline. The CDR3 has 18 amino acids. The variable domain in full, completed from reference TRBV28 and TRBJ2-5, reads DVKVTQSSRYLVKRTGEKVFLECVQDMDHENMFWYRQDPGLGLRLIYFSYDVKMKEKGDIPEGYSVSREKKERFSLILESASTNQTSMYLCASSLLVGGNIGQETQYFGPGTRLLVL.

This chain uses TRBV19 with TRBJ1-5, with D perhaps TRBD1 (6 bases). CDR1 LNHDA and CDR2 SQIVND come from the germline V gene (reference sequence). The CDR3 is 16 amino acids. V was pared by 4 bases and J by 10 bases, with 23 bases between. CDR3 sequence (DNA): TGTGCCAGTAGTACGCCCCACAGGGTACTAGTGGTACCCCAGCATTTT. Protein sequence: CASSTPHRVLVVPQHF.

This rearrangement joins TRBV25-1 to TRBJ2-1, with 8 nucleotides matching TRBD2. The CDR3 loop spans 17 amino acids. The junction had 11 bases not matched to a gene; V was cut back by 1 base and J by 6 bases. CDR1 MGHDK and CDR2 SYGVNS come from the germline V gene. CDR3 amino acids: CASSESSPGLGGNEQFF. The CDR3 region has the DNA TGTGCCAGCAGTGAATCCTCTCCGGGACTAGGAGGCAATGAGCAGTTCTTC.

J is TRBJ1-1 and V is TRBV11-3, with a weak D call TRBD1 (5 bases). The V and J ends lost 0 bases and 1 base respectively, with 18 bases between them. The CDR3 contains 18 residues. Germline V lookup: CDR1 SGHNT, CDR2 YENEEA. CDR3 sequence: CASSLDCRGVGGNTEAFF. The CDR3 DNA reads as TGTGCCAGCAGCTTAGATTGCCGGGGGGTTGGTGGGAACACTGAAGCTTTCTTT.

The chain combines TRBV20-1 with TRBJ2-5; 7 bases are shared with TRBD2. V shed 2 bases, J shed 9 bases, and the junction held 0 bases outside the gene matches. The CDR3 runs to 10 residues. Germline lookup yields CDR1 DFQATT and CDR2 SNEGSKA (reference sequence). CDR3: CSARRGAQYF. CDR3 sequence (DNA): TGCAGTGCTAGACGGGGGGCCCAGTACTTC.

The CDR3 loop reads CASRVAGGRREQYF. The CDR3 nucleotides are TGTGCCAGCAGAGTAGCGGGAGGGCGACGAGAGCAGTACTTC. The chain is built from TRBV5-4 and TRBJ2-7; TRBD2 agrees at 11 bases. Germline CDR1 reads SGHNT; CDR2 reads YYREEE (reference sequence). The CDR3 is made up of 14 amino acids. V was pared by 5 bases and J by 7 bases, with 8 bases of the junction left unmatched.

The chain uses TRBV28 and TRBJ2-2; D call uncertain. The length of the CDR3 is 13 residues. Trimming removed 3 bases from V and 7 bases from J, with 9 bases in between. In germline, CDR1 is MDHEN, CDR2 SYDVKM. The CDR3 is CASSFRVGGELFF. The CDR3 bases are TGTGCCAGCAGTTTTCGGGTAGGCGGGGAGCTGTTTTTT. The entire variable domain, with the rest obtained from reference TRBV28 and TRBJ2-2, is as follows: DVKVTQSSRYLVKRTGEKVFLECVQDMDHENMFWYRQDPGLGLRLIYFSYDVKMKEKGDIPEGYSVSREKKERFSLILESASTNQTSMYLCASSFRVGGELFFGEGSRLTVL.

This clone was found once. This chain links TRBV5-1 with TRBJ2-7; 9 bases align to TRBD2. The CDR3 spans 14 residues. After removal of 7 bases from V and 3 bases from J, the junction contained 8 bases not matched to a gene. Per germline, CDR1 SGHRS and CDR2 YFSETQ. CDR3 sequence reads: CASQQVAGVYEQYF. The CDR3 DNA reads TGCGCCAGCCAACAAGTAGCGGGAGTCTACGAGCAGTACTTC.

The rearrangement links TRBV9 to TRBJ2-7; 7 positions match TRBD2. J was trimmed by 3 bases and V by 0 bases; bases with no gene match: 3. Germline CDR1 is SGDLS and CDR2 is YYNGEE. The CDR3 is 14 residues long. The CDR3 loop is CASSVGKRGYEQYF. As DNA, the CDR3 is TGTGCCAGCAGCGTAGGCAAGCGGGGCTACGAGCAGTACTTC. Supplemented by reference TRBV9 and TRBJ2-7, the full variable domain reads DSGVTQTPKHLITATGQRVTLRCSPRSGDLSVYWYQQSLDQGLQFLIQYYNGEERAKGNILERFSAQQFPDLHSELNLSSLELGDSALYFCASSVGKRGYEQYFGPGTRLTVT.

The chain uses TRBV27 and TRBJ2-1; 10 bases align to TRBD2. Per the germline V gene, CDR1 is MNHEY and CDR2 is SMNVEV (reference sequence). The CDR3 contains 14 residues. J lost 2 bases, V lost 8 bases, and 3 bases had no gene match. CDR3: CASVAGGPYNEQFF. Here the CDR3 DNA reads TGTGCCAGCGTAGCGGGAGGTCCCTACAATGAGCAGTTCTTC.

The J gene is TRBJ1-1, the V gene TRBV6-5; a possible D gene is TRBD1 (6 bases). Germline values: CDR1 MNHEY, CDR2 SVGAGI. CDR3 size: 12 residues. V was trimmed by 7 bases and J by 3 bases, leaving 9 bases between them. The CDR3 loop reads CASTNRDTEAFF. CDR3 nucleotide sequence: TGTGCCAGCACCAACAGGGACACTGAAGCTTTCTTT.

The chain combines TRBV27 with TRBJ1-5, with 7 bases matching TRBD1. Per germline, CDR1 MNHEY and CDR2 SMNVEV (reference sequence). The CDR3 consists of 15 residues. V shed 5 bases and J 1 base; nucleotides not matched to a gene: 5. The CDR3 protein is CASSALGQSNQPQHF. As DNA, the CDR3 is TGTGCCAGCAGTGCTCTGGGACAGAGCAATCAGCCCCAGCATTTT.

The CDR3 here is CASSTFGTISTDTQYF. The CDR3 nucleotides read TGTGCCAGTAGTACCTTCGGGACAATAAGCACAGATACGCAGTATTTT. The chain uses TRBV19 and TRBJ2-3; the D gene is possibly TRBD1 (6 bases). CDR3 length equals 16 residues. Germline CDR1 reads LNHDA; CDR2 reads SQIVND (reference sequence). Trimming shortened V by 4 bases and J by 0 bases, and 14 bases separated the two germline ends.

V and J are TRBV11-2 and TRBJ2-1; D perhaps matches TRBD2 (6 bases). The CDR3 extends over 17 amino acids. Trimming removed 0 bases at V and 2 bases at J, with 14 bases between. Germline V gives CDR1 SGHAT, CDR2 FQNNGV. The CDR3 bases are TGTGCCAGCAGCTTAGAGGTCGGTAGCGGACCCTACAATGAGCAGTTCTTC. As protein: CASSLEVGSGPYNEQFF.

The V and J genes are TRBV11-2 and TRBJ2-7, with TRBD2 matching 9 bases. The CDR3 sequence is 15 residues long. With V trimmed by 1 base and J by 2 bases, 3 bases remained unmatched. Germline loops: CDR1 SGHAT, CDR2 FQNNGV. The CDR3 protein is CASSLALAGPYEQYF. For the CDR3, the DNA is TGTGCCAGCAGCTTAGCGCTAGCGGGACCCTACGAGCAGTACTTC. The complete variable domain, with remaining parts taken from reference TRBV11-2 and TRBJ2-7, reads EAGVAQSPRYKIIEKRQSVAFWCNPISGHATLYWYQQILGQGPKLLIQFQNNGVVDDSQLPKDRFSAERLKGVDSTLKIQPAKLEDSAVYLCASSLALAGPYEQYFGPGTRLTVT.

This rearrangement joins TRBV4-3 to TRBJ2-1, with TRBD1 as a possible D gene (6 bases). CDR3 length: 18 residues. Germline assignment: CDR1 LGHNA and CDR2 YSLEER. Deletions cut 0 bases from V and 0 bases from J, with 15 bases between. DNA for the CDR3: TGCGCCAGCAGCCAAGAGCCAGGGGTACTCAGCTCCTACAATGAGCAGTTCTTC. Translation gives CASSQEPGVLSSYNEQFF.

In its sample, this clone was seen once. The gene calls are TRBV14 and TRBJ2-1; TRBD2 matches at 12 bases. This CDR3 is built from 16 residues. Germline CDR1 is SGHDN and CDR2 is FVKESK. V trimming: 0 bases; J trimming: 4 bases; junction bases outside the gene matches: 1. The CDR3, as DNA: TGTGCCAGCAGCCAAGACGGGACTAGCGGGTACAATGAGCAGTTCTTC. This sequence encodes CASSQDGTSGYNEQFF.

The chain combines TRBV27 with TRBJ2-7; 13 bases are a match to TRBD2. Germline lookup yields CDR1 MNHEY and CDR2 SMNVEV (reference sequence). With 2 bases clipped from V and 5 bases from J, the junction kept 6 bases outside the gene matches. CDR3 length: 16 residues. The CDR3 region has the DNA TGTGCCAGCAGTTTACGGACTAGCGGGAGAGGGGACGAGCAGTACTTC. It encodes CASSLRTSGRGDEQYF.

This clone appeared once. This chain connects TRBV18 to TRBJ2-7, with 7 bases aligning to TRBD1. The CDR3 consists of 16 residues. J gave up 1 base and V 2 bases, and 8 bases lay outside the gene matches. In germline, CDR1 is KGHSH, CDR2 LQKENI. The CDR3 region is CASSPLTGRVSYEQYF. DNA for the CDR3: TGTGCCAGCTCACCATTGACAGGGCGGGTTTCCTACGAGCAGTACTTC.

This clone was seen only once. The chain joins TRBV15 to TRBJ2-7, with TRBD2 identical over 9 bases. The germline V gene has CDR1 LNHNV and CDR2 YYDKDF (reference sequence). CDR3 length equals 14 residues. The V and J ends lost 0 bases and 12 bases, in that order; junction bases with no gene match: 9. The CDR3 region has the DNA TGTGCCACCAGCAGAGATGGGGCTAGCGGGATTCTGTACTTC. Translation gives CATSRDGASGILYF.

The chain employs TRBV2 and TRBJ2-1; tentative D call: TRBD1 (6 bases). Germline loops: CDR1 SNHLY, CDR2 FYNNEI. Trimming shortened V by 3 bases and J by 12 bases, and 12 bases separated the two germline ends. The CDR3 runs to 12 residues. DNA of the CDR3: TGTGCCAGCAGTGACCGTAACAGGGCGCAGTTCTTC. This sequence encodes CASSDRNRAQFF.

The J gene is TRBJ2-7, the V gene TRBV7-2, with 8 bases that match TRBD2. The CDR3 is made up of 15 amino acids. With 1 base clipped from V and 3 bases from J, the junction kept 5 bases outside the gene matches. Germline V gene data show CDR1 as SGHTA and CDR2 as FQGNSA. The CDR3 loop reads CASSLETSVIYEQYF. The CDR3 bases are TGTGCCAGCAGCTTAGAGACTAGCGTAATCTACGAGCAGTACTTC.

This rearrangement joins TRBV7-9 to TRBJ2-7; TRBD1 aligns across 8 bases. The length of the CDR3 is 14 residues. Germline values: CDR1 SEHNR, CDR2 FQNEAQ (reference sequence). V was clipped by 1 base and J by 7 bases; unmatched bases: 6. This chain's CDR3 is CASSLGQGAGEQYF. In DNA, the CDR3 is TGTGCCAGCAGCTTAGGGCAGGGGGCGGGTGAGCAGTACTTC.

The chain uses TRBV5-1 and TRBJ2-7; 10 nucleotides line up with TRBD2. The germline V gene encodes CDR1 SGHRS and CDR2 YFSETQ. This CDR3 has 19 residues. The trim removed 2 bases at V and 6 bases at J, leaving 20 bases unmatched. CDR3 sequence reads: CASSFGPSGRWVFAGEQYF. The CDR3, as DNA: TGCGCCAGCAGCTTCGGTCCTAGCGGGAGATGGGTATTTGCCGGCGAGCAGTACTTC.

The rearrangement links TRBV29-1 to TRBJ1-1; maybe TRBD1 (6 bases). The CDR3 contains 14 residues. Germline V lookup: CDR1 SQVTM, CDR2 ANQGSEA. V was trimmed by 6 bases and J by 5 bases, leaving 19 bases between them. This CDR3 reads CSVTTGTGGTEAFF. The DNA for the CDR3 is TGCAGCGTGACCACAGGGACGGGGGGGACTGAAGCTTTCTTT.

About this clone itself: A read error may produce the germline difference seen at one junction end. J is TRBJ2-1 and V is TRBV7-7; no clear D. CDR1 is SSHAT, CDR2 FNYEAQ, per germline (reference sequence). The CDR3 extends over 14 amino acids. As DNA, the CDR3 is TGTGCTAGCAGCTTACTCCAGGCCCCCCATGAGCAGTTCTTC. Amino acid sequence: CASSLLQAPHEQFF.

This clone came up once. The chain carries TRBV5-6 and TRBJ2-2, with TRBD1 identical over 7 bases. The V and J ends lost 0 bases and 1 base, in that order; junction bases with no gene match: 3. The germline V gene encodes CDR1 SGHDT and CDR2 YYEEEE. The CDR3 is 16 amino acids. The CDR3 DNA reads as TGTGCCAGCAGCTTGGAACAGGGGTGGAACACCGGGGAGCTGTTTTTT. Translating it yields CASSLEQGWNTGELFF.

The J gene is TRBJ2-7, the V gene TRBV6-5; a possible D gene is TRBD2 (6 bases). V was shortened by 2 bases and J by 7 bases, with 15 bases between the two germline ends. The CDR3 covers 14 residues. The germline V gene has CDR1 MNHEY and CDR2 SVGAGI. The CDR3: CASSYSSGGAEQYF. In nucleotides, the CDR3 is TGTGCCAGCAGTTACAGTAGCGGTGGGGCGGAGCAGTACTTC.

This sequence joins TRBV19 and TRBJ2-7, with a tentative D call TRBD1 (6 bases). The CDR3 spans 15 residues. Trimming took off 1 base at V and 5 bases at J, with 15 bases between the two ends. CDR1 and CDR2 (germline): LNHDA, SQIVND (reference sequence). In DNA form, the CDR3 reads TGTGCCAGTAGTATAGCCAGCAGGGGTATCAACGAGCAGTACTTC. This encodes CASSIASRGINEQYF.